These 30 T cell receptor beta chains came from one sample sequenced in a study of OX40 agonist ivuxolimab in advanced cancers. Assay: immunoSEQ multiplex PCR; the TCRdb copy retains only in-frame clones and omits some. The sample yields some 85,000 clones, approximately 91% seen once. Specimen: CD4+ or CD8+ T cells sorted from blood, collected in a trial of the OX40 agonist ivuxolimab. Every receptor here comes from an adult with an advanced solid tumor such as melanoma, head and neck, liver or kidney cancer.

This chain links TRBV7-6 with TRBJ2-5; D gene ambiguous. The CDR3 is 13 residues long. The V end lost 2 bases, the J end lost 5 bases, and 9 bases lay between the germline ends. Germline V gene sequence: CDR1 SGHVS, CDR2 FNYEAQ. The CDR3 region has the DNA TGTGCCAGCAGCTTAATCGCCGGGGAGACCCAGTACTTC. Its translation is CASSLIAGETQYF. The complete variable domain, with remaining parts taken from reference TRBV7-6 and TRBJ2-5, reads GAGVSQSPRYKVTKRGQDVALRCDPISGHVSLYWYRQALGQGPEFLTYFNYEAQQDKSGLPNDRFSAERPEGSISTLTIQRTEQRDSAMYRCASSLIAGETQYFGPGTRLLVL.

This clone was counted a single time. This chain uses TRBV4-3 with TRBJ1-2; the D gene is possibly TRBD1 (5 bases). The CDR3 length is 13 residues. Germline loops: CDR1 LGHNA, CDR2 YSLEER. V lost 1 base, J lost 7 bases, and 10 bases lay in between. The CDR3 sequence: CASSQVWGGGYTF. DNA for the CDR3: TGCGCCAGCAGCCAAGTCTGGGGGGGTGGCTACACCTTC.

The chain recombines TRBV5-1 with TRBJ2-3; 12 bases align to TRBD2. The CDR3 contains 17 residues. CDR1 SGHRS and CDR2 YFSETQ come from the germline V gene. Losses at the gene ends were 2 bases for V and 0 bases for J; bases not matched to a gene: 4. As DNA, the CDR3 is TGCGCCAGCAGCTTAGCTAGCGGGGGGGTAAGCACAGATACGCAGTATTTT. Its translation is CASSLASGGVSTDTQYF.

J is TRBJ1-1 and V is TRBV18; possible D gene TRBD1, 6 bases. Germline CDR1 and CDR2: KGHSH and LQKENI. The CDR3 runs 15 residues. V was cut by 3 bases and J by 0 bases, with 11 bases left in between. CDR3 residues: CASSPTQGMNTEAFF. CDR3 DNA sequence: TGTGCCAGCTCACCCACGCAGGGGATGAACACTGAAGCTTTCTTT.

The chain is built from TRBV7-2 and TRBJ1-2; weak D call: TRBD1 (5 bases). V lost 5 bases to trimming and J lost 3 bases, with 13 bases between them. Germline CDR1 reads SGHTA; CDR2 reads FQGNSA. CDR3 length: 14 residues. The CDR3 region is CASSRRGRDYGYTF. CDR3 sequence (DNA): TGTGCCAGCAGCCGGAGGGGAAGGGACTATGGCTACACCTTC. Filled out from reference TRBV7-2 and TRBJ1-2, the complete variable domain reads GAGVSQSPSNKVTEKGKDVELRCDPISGHTALYWYRQSLGQGLEFLIYFQGNSAPDKSGLPSDRFSAERTGGSVSTLTIQRTQQEDSAVYLCASSRRGRDYGYTFGSGTRLTVV.

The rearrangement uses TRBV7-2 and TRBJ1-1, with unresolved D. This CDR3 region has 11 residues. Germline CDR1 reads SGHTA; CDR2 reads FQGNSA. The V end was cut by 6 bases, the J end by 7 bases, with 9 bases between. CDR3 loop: CASSTAYEAFF. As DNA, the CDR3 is TGTGCCAGCAGTACCGCATATGAAGCTTTCTTT.

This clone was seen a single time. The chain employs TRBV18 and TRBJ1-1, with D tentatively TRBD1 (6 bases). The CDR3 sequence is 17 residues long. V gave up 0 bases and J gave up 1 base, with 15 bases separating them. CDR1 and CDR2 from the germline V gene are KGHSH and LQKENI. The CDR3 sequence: CASSPPRGEIGNTEAFF. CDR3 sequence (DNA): TGTGCCAGCTCACCACCGAGGGGGGAAATAGGGAACACTGAAGCTTTCTTT.

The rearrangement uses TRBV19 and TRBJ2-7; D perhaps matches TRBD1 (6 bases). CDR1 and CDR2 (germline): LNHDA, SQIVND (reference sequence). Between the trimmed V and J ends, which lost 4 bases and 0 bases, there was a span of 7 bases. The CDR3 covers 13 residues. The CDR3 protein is CASSKGGSYEQYF. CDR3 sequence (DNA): TGTGCCAGTAGTAAAGGGGGCTCCTACGAGCAGTACTTC.

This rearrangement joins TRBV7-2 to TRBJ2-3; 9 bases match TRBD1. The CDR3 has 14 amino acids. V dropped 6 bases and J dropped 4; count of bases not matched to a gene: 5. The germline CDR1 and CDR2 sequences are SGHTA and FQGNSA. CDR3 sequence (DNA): TGTGCCAGCAGTACAGGGGGCAGAGCAGATACGCAGTATTTT. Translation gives CASSTGGRADTQYF.

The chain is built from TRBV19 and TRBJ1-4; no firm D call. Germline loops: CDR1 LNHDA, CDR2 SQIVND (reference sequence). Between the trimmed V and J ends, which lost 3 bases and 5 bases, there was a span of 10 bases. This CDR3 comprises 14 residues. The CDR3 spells CASSIWAANEKLFF. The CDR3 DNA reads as TGTGCCAGTAGTATTTGGGCAGCAAATGAAAAACTGTTTTTT.

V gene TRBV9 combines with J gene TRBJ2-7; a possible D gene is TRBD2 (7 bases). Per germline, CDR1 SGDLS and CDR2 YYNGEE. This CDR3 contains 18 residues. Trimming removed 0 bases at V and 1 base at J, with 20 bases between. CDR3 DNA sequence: TGTGCCAGCAGCGTAGAAGGAGAAGGGGGGGCGAGGTCCTACGAGCAGTACTTC. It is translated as CASSVEGEGGARSYEQYF.

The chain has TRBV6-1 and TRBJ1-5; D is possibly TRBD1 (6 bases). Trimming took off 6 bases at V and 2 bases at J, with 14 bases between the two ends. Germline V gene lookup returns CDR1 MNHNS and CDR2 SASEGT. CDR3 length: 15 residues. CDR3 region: CASRGPQGGNQPQHF. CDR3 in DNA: TGTGCCAGCAGAGGCCCACAGGGCGGCAATCAGCCCCAGCATTTT.

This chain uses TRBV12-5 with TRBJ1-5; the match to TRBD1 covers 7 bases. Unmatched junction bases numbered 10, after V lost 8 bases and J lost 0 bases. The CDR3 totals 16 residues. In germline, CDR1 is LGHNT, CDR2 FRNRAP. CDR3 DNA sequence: TGTGCTAGTATGACAGGGACCGGTTATAGCAATCAGCCCCAGCATTTT. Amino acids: CASMTGTGYSNQPQHF.

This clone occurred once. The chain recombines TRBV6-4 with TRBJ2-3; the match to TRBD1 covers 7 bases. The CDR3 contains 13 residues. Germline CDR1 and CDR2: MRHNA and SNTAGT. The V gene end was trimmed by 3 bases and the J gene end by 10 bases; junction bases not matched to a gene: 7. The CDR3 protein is CASSEETGYAQYF. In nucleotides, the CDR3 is TGTGCCAGCAGTGAAGAGACAGGGTACGCGCAGTATTTT.

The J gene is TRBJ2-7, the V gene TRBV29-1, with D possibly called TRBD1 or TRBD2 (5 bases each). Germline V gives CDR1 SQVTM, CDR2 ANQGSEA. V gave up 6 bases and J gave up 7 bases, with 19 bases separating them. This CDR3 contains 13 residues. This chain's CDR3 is CSVRAPGRGEQYF. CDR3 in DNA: TGCAGCGTCCGCGCCCCAGGGCGCGGGGAGCAGTACTTC.

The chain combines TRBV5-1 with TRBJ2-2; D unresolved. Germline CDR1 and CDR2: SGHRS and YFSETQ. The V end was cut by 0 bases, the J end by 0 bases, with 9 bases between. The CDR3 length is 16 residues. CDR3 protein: CASSLAITSNTGELFF. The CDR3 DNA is TGCGCCAGCAGCTTGGCAATCACCTCGAACACCGGGGAGCTGTTTTTT.

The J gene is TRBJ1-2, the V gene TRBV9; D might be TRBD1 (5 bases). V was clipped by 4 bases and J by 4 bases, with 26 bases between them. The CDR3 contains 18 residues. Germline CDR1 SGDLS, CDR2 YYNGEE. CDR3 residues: CASSTGEGRGKGSYGYTF. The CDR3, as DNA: TGTGCCAGCAGCACCGGCGAGGGACGCGGAAAGGGGTCCTATGGCTACACCTTC.

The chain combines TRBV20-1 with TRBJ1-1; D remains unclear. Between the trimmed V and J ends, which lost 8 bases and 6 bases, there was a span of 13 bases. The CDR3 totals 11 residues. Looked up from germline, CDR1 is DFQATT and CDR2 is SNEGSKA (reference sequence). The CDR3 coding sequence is TGCAGTCTCACCGGGGTTTCTGAAGCTTTCTTT. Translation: CSLTGVSEAFF.

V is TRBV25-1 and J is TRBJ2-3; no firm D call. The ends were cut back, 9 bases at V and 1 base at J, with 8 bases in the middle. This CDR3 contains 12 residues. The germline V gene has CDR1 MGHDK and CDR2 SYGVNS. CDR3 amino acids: CASSIGTDTQYF. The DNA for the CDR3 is TGTGCCAGTTCTATTGGCACAGATACGCAGTATTTT.

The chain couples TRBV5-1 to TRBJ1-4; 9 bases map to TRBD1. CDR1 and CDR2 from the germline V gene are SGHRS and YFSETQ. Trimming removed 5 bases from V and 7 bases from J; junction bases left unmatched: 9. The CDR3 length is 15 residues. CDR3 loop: CASRPPGQGSEKLFF. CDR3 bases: TGCGCCAGCAGGCCCCCGGGACAGGGAAGTGAAAAACTGTTTTTT. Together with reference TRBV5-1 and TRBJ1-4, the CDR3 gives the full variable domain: KAGVTQTPRYLIKTRGQQVTLSCSPISGHRSVSWYQQTPGQGLQFLFEYFSETQRNKGNFPGRFSGRQFSNSRSEMNVSTLELGDSALYLCASRPPGQGSEKLFFGSGTQLSVL.

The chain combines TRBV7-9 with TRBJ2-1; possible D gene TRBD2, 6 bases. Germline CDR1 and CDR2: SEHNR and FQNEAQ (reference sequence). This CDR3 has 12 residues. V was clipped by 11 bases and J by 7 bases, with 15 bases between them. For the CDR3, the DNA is TGTGCCCGCGGGGCAGGAGGGAATGAGCAGTTCTTC. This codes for CARGAGGNEQFF.

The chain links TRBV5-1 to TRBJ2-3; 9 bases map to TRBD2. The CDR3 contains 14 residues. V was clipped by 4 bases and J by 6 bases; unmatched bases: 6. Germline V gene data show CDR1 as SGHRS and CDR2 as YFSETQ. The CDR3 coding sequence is TGCGCCAGCAGCCCGGGACTAGCAACCGATACGCAGTATTTT. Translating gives CASSPGLATDTQYF.

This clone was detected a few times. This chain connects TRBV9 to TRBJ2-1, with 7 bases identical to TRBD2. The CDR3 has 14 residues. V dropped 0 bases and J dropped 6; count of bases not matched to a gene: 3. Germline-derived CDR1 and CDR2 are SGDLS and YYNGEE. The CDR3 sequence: CASSVGPSGNEQFF. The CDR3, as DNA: TGTGCCAGCAGCGTAGGTCCTAGCGGCAATGAGCAGTTCTTC.

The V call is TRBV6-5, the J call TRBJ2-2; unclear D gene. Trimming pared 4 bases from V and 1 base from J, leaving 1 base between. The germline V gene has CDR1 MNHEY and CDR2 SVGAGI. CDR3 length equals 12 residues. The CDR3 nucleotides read TGTGCCAGCAGTTGGAACACCGGGGAGCTGTTTTTT. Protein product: CASSWNTGELFF.

CDR3 sequence (DNA): TGTGCCAGCTCACCCCGACGGGGACAGGGGGTAATGGACTACGAGCAGTACTTC. This encodes CASSPRRGQGVMDYEQYF. V gene TRBV18 combines with J gene TRBJ2-7, with 11 positions matching TRBD1. CDR1 and CDR2 (germline): KGHSH, LQKENI. The CDR3 has 18 amino acids. V lost 3 bases, J lost 3 bases, and 13 bases stayed unmatched.

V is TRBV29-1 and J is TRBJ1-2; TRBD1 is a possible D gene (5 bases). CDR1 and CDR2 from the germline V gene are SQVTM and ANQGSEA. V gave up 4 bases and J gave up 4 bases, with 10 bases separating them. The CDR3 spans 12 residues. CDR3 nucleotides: TGCAGCGTTGGGGGGGGAGGCTATGGCTACACCTTC. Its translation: CSVGGGGYGYTF.

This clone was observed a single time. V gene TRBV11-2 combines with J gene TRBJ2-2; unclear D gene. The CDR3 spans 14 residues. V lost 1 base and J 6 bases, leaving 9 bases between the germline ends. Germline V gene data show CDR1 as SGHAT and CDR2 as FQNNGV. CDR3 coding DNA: TGTGCCAGCAGCTTAGGGACCTGGGCCGGGGAGCTGTTTTTT. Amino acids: CASSLGTWAGELFF.

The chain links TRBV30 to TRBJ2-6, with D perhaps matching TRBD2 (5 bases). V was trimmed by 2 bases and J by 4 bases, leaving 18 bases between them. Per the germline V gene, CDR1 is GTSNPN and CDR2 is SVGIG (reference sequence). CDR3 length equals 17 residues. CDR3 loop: CAWSPLSSGSGANVLTF. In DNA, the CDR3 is TGTGCCTGGAGTCCTTTGAGTTCGGGGTCCGGGGCCAACGTCCTGACTTTC.

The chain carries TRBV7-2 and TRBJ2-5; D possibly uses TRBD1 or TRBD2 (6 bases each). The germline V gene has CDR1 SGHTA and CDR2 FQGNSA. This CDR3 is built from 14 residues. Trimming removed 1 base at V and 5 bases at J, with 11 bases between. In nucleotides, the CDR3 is TGTGCCAGCAGCTTAGATGGGGGGCAGGAGACCCAGTACTTC. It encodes CASSLDGGQETQYF.

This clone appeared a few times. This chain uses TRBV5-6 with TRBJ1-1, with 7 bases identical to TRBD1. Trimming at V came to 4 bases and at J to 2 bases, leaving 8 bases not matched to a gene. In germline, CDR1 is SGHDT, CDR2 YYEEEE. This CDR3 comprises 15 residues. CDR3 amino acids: CASSHIQGRNTEAFF. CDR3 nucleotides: TGTGCCAGCAGCCACATACAGGGGCGCAACACTGAAGCTTTCTTT.